Only a few counts were recorded for the clone carrying this T cell receptor beta chain. This CDR3 is built from 15 residues. The V and J ends lost 4 bases and 8 bases, in that order; junction bases with no gene match: 8. The germline V gene encodes CDR1 MGHDK and CDR2 SYGVNS. The data derive from a study of T cell repertoires in cytomegalovirus infection. TCRdb ran MiXCR on the reads and lists one entry per CDR3 protein. The sample lists around 300,000 distinct CDR3 sequences, more than 20% occurring once. Sequencing was carried out using PBMCs. This TCR was sampled from a human donor in good health (CMV status not recorded). Some clones in this sample may be carry-over from other donors' samples. The rearrangement links TRBV25-1 to TRBJ1-4; 9 bases match TRBD1. CDR3: CASSGHRGREEKLFF. CDR3 bases: TGTGCCAGCAGTGGCCACAGGGGGCGAGAGGAAAAACTGTTTTTT.